This T cell receptor (beta chain) was profiled in a study of T cell clones after liver transplantation. CDR1 is SGDLS and CDR2 is YYNGEE in the germline V gene. This CDR3 is 15 amino acids long. Trimming cost V 0 bases and J 5 bases; bases outside gene matches: 6. Method: immunoSEQ multiplex PCR; TCRdb's copy keeps in-frame clones and lacks some. This repertoire shows roughly 74,000 clones, 80% found once; its top ten account for 0.55% to 0.75%. The sequenced sample was CD4+ T cells from blood, obtained before liver transplant. The clonotype comes from a human donor who received a liver transplant. The V gene is TRBV9, the J gene TRBJ1-2; 8 bases map to TRBD1. For the CDR3, the DNA is TGTGCCAGCAGCGTAGCTGGACAGGGAGTTTATGGCTACACCTTC. This sequence encodes CASSVAGQGVYGYTF.